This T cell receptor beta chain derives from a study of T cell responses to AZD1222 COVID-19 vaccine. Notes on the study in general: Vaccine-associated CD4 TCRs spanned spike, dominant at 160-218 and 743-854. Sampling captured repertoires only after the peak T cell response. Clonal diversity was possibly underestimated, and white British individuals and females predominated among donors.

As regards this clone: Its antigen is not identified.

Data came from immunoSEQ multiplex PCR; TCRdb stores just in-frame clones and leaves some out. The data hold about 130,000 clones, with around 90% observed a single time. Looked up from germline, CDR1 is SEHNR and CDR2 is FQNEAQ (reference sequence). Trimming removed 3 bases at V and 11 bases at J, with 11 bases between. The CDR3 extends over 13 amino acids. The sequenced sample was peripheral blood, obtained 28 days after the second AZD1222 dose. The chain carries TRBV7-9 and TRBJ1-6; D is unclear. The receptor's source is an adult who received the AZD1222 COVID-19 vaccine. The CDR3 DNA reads TGTGCCAGCAGCTTTGGTCTTGGGACACCCCTCCACTTT. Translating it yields CASSFGLGTPLHF.